This T cell receptor (beta chain) was sequenced in a study of CD8+ T cells in alopecia areata. Study-level results: Sharing of TCRs across patients appeared less clear than in mice, possibly for HLA-related reasons.

This clone has a handful of counts. Its specificity is unknown. Following extraction, RNA underwent reverse transcription to cDNA, which served as the sequencing template. Here immunoSEQ multiplex PCR was the method, and the copy in TCRdb shows in-frame clones only, minus some. This table holds around 150,000 clones, less than 80% found once. Treatment meaning: oral pan-JAK inhibitor, 5-10 mg twice daily. The trim removed 2 bases at V and 8 bases at J, leaving 5 bases unmatched. CDR1 MNHEY and CDR2 SVGAGI come from the germline V gene. The CDR3 is 13 residues long. The chain joins TRBV6-5 to TRBJ1-2, with 7 bases that match TRBD1. This TCR came from a human donor with alopecia areata. The source was CD4+ T cells sorted from blood, collected at week 24, from a patient treated with tofacitinib. In nucleotides, the CDR3 is TGTGCCAGCAGTTACCCAGGGGGTCTGGGCTACACCTTC. Amino acid sequence: CASSYPGGLGYTF.